These 8 T cell receptor beta chains originate from one sample sequenced in a study of patients and donors after allogeneic stem cell transplantation. Using its own MiXCR run on the RT-PCR reads, TCRdb lists one record per CDR3 protein. The sample yields some 880,000 distinct CDR3 sequences, 15% to 20% seen once. The sequenced material came from blood, either unsorted or a sorted T cell fraction (not recorded which). The source is a human donor who was either an allogeneic HSCT recipient or a stem cell or donor lymphocyte infusion donor (not recorded which). It is not recorded whose cells these are; they may come from a transplant donor.

The chain couples TRBV5-6 to TRBJ1-1; D gene uncertain. The CDR3 loop spans 16 amino acids. CDR1 and CDR2 (germline): SGHDT, YYEEEE. V shed 0 bases and J shed 0 bases, with 12 bases lying between them. CDR3 sequence reads: CASSLGLGSMNTEAFF. The CDR3, as DNA: TGTGCCAGCAGCTTGGGCCTCGGGAGCATGAACACTGAAGCTTTCTTT.

The chain combines TRBV9 with TRBJ1-1; 7 nucleotides align to TRBD1. CDR3 length: 18 residues. The V gene's germline CDR1 is SGDLS and CDR2 YYNGEE. Unmatched junction bases numbered 19, after V lost 4 bases and J lost 4 bases. CDR3 coding DNA: TGTGCCAGCAGCACTCGGAGGGCCGGTCGTAACAGGGGCACTGAAGCTTTCTTT. Translated, it gives CASSTRRAGRNRGTEAFF.

This clonotype was counted between two and nine times. This chain connects TRBV6-1 to TRBJ1-1; TRBD1 matches 8 bases. The ends lost 6 bases at V and 6 bases at J; junction bases unmatched: 6. The CDR3 has 13 residues. Per germline, CDR1 MNHNS and CDR2 SASEGT. The CDR3 loop is CASRGQGAAEAFF. The CDR3, as DNA: TGTGCCAGCAGAGGTCAGGGGGCTGCTGAAGCTTTCTTT.

This clonotype was counted ten times or more. The chain joins TRBV9 to TRBJ2-2, with D perhaps given as TRBD1 or TRBD2 (5 bases each). Germline-derived CDR1 and CDR2 are SGDLS and YYNGEE. This CDR3 has 15 residues. The V end lost 3 bases, the J end lost 0 bases, and 9 bases lay between the germline ends. CDR3 coding DNA: TGTGCCAGCAGCGAGAGGGACCCGAACACCGGGGAGCTGTTTTTT. It encodes CASSERDPNTGELFF.

This clonotype was seen a handful of times. V usage is TRBV5-6 and J usage is TRBJ2-1; D remains unclear. V lost 4 bases and J 5 bases, leaving 13 bases between the germline ends. CDR3 size: 14 residues. The germline CDR1 and CDR2 sequences are SGHDT and YYEEEE. For the CDR3, the DNA is TGTGCCAGCAGCCCCGGCGCCCCGAACAATGAGCAGTTCTTC. Protein product: CASSPGAPNNEQFF.

The chain links TRBV27 to TRBJ2-7, with TRBD2 matching 9 bases. V trimming: 2 bases; J trimming: 2 bases; junction bases outside the gene matches: 7. The CDR3 runs 16 residues. The germline CDR1 and CDR2 sequences are MNHEY and SMNVEV (reference sequence). DNA for the CDR3: TGTGCCAGCAGTTTAGCCAGCGGGAGGCTCACCTACGAGCAGTACTTC. Protein: CASSLASGRLTYEQYF.

Only a few counts were recorded for this clonotype. This chain uses TRBV6-1 with TRBJ1-6, with D tentatively TRBD1 (5 bases). CDR3 length: 16 amino acids. Trimming shortened V by 6 bases and J by 5 bases, and 17 bases separated the two germline ends. Germline V gene lookup returns CDR1 MNHNS and CDR2 SASEGT. CDR3 amino acids: CASRITAGAHNSPLHF. The CDR3 DNA reads TGTGCCAGCAGGATAACGGCCGGGGCGCATAATTCACCCCTCCACTTT.

The chain couples TRBV24-1 to TRBJ1-2, with D hard to call. The CDR3 is 13 residues long. V was shortened by 4 bases and J by 2 bases, with 7 bases between the two germline ends. Germline-derived CDR1 and CDR2 are KGHDR and SFDVKD. Here the CDR3 DNA reads TGTGCCACCAGTGAAACAGCGAACTATGGCTACACCTTC. Translating it yields CATSETANYGYTF.